This record covers a single TCR beta chain. MiXCR was run by TCRdb on the 5' RACE reads, yielding one entry per CDR3 protein. The sample includes some 77,000 distinct CDR3 sequences, about 5% of them seen just once. This record belongs to a study of early T cells in non-severe SARS-CoV-2 infection. Germline-derived CDR1 and CDR2 are SGHRS and YFSETQ. Trimming pared 2 bases from V and 6 bases from J, leaving 10 bases between. This CDR3 spans 13 amino acids. The source was whole blood, collected at baseline. This TCR was sampled from an adult who was a healthcare worker with PCR-confirmed SARS-CoV-2 infection or an uninfected control (not recorded which). The J gene is TRBJ2-3, the V gene TRBV5-1; no reliable D call. The CDR3 coding sequence is TGCGCCAGCAGCTTAGACCCGCAGGATACGCAGTATTTT. It yields the protein CASSLDPQDTQYF.